This entry lists 6 T cell receptor beta chains sequenced from one sample in a study of neurological immune-mediated disorders. Each CDR3 protein is one row after TCRdb ran MiXCR on the 5' RACE reads. The sample carries about 36,000 distinct CDR3 sequences, over 9% recorded once. Sequenced: PBMCs. All receptors come from a woman in her twenties or thirties with HTLV-1-associated myelopathy (HAM/TSP).

The rearrangement uses TRBV20-1 and TRBJ2-1, with D perhaps TRBD2 (7 bases). Germline V gives CDR1 DFQATT, CDR2 SNEGSKA (reference sequence). With 6 bases removed from V and 0 bases from J, the gap between germline ends came to 21 bases. The CDR3 totals 17 residues. As DNA, the CDR3 is TGCAGTGCCCCAACGGGGGGTGCAGGGGTCTCCTACAATGAGCAGTTCTTC. Amino acids: CSAPTGGAGVSYNEQFF.

Many counts were recorded for this clonotype. V is TRBV10-3 and J is TRBJ2-7, with D possibly being TRBD1 or TRBD2 (5 bases each). Trimming cost V 5 bases and J 7 bases, with 21 bases left between them. There are 15 residues in the CDR3. The germline CDR1 and CDR2 sequences are ENHRY and SYGVKD. The CDR3 region is CAISPRDVGGREQYF. DNA of the CDR3: TGTGCCATCAGTCCCCGGGACGTCGGAGGAAGGGAGCAGTACTTC.

This clonotype has a count of ten or more. The chain combines TRBV12-3 or TRBV12-4 with TRBJ2-7, with 9 bases that match TRBD2. Germline trimming cut 6 bases from V and 7 bases from J; bases unmatched to any gene: 13. The CDR3 contains 15 residues. The CDR3 loop is CASSSGYAGGREQYF. The CDR3 DNA reads TGTGCCAGCAGCTCCGGATATGCGGGGGGGCGAGAGCAGTACTTC.

This clonotype was seen ten or more times. V usage is TRBV5-1 and J usage is TRBJ2-6; 9 bases are a match to TRBD1. This CDR3 region has 20 residues. CDR1 SGHRS and CDR2 YFSETQ come from the germline V gene. The trim removed 0 bases at V and 0 bases at J, leaving 10 bases unmatched. The CDR3 coding sequence is TGCGCCAGCAGCTTGGCCACTCGACTGGGACAGGGCTCTGGGGCCAACGTCCTGACTTTC. Translated, it gives CASSLATRLGQGSGANVLTF.

This clonotype has at least ten counts. The chain has TRBV20-1 and TRBJ2-2; D assignment may be TRBD1 or TRBD2 (7 bases each). V lost 0 bases to trimming and J lost 7 bases, with 18 bases between them. Germline V gene data show CDR1 as DFQATT and CDR2 as SNEGSKA (reference sequence). The CDR3 contains 16 residues. CDR3 residues: CSARDQGGRKNGELFF. The CDR3 DNA reads as TGCAGTGCTAGAGATCAGGGGGGGCGTAAGAACGGGGAGCTGTTTTTT.

At least ten counts were recorded for this clonotype. The chain combines TRBV24-1 with TRBJ1-5; D unclear. V was clipped by 4 bases and J by 7 bases, with 7 bases between them. CDR3 size: 12 residues. The germline CDR1 and CDR2 sequences are KGHDR and SFDVKD. The DNA for the CDR3 is TGTGCCACCAGTGACAGACAACAGCCCCAGCATTTT. Residues: CATSDRQQPQHF.